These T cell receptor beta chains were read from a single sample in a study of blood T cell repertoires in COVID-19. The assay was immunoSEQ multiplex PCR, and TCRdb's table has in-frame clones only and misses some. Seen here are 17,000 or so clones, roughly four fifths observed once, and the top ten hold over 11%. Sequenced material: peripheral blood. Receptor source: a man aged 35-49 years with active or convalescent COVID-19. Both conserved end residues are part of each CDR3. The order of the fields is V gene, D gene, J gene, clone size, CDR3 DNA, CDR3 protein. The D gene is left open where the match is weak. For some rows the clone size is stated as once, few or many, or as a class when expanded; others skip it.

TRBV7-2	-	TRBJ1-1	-	TGTGCCAGCAGTCCCGACACGAACACTGAAGCTTTCTTT	CASSPDTNTEAFF
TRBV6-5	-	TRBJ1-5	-	TGTGCCAGCAGTCCCTTAAATTTCCGTCAGCCCCAGCATTTT	CASSPLNFRQPQHF
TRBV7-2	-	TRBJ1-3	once	TGTGCCAGCAGCGTCGACATAACAGGAAGGGGGACGAACACCATATATTTT	CASSVDITGRGTNTIYF
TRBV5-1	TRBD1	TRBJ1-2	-	TGCGCCAGCAGCGAGGACAGGGAGTATGGCTACACCTTC	CASSEDREYGYTF
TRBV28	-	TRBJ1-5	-	TGTGCCAGCAGTCCAGGGGAGAGCAATCAGCCCCAGCATTTT	CASSPGESNQPQHF
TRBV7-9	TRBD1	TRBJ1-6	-	TGTGCCAGCAGCTCCGACCAGGGGGCCTATAATTCACCCCTCCACTTT	CASSSDQGAYNSPLHF
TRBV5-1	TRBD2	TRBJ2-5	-	TGCGCCAGCGGACCCGGACTAGCGGGGGCCGGGGAGACCCAGTACTTC	CASGPGLAGAGETQYF
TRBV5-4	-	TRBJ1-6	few	TGTGCCAGCAGCTTGGACAGGGAGAAAGGTTCACCCCTCCACTTT	CASSLDREKGSPLHF
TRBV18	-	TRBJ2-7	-	TGTGCCAGCTCACCACCGGGAGGACAGGCTTACGAGCAGTACTTC	CASSPPGGQAYEQYF
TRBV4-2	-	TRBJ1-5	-	TGTGCCAGCAGCCAAGTTGCGACAGAGAACAATCAGCCCCAGCATTTT	CASSQVATENNQPQHF
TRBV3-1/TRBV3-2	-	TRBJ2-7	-	TGTGCCAGCAGCCCTCGTTTAGCATCCCGACCGCCCCCTCAGCAGTACTTC	CASSPRLASRPPPQQYF
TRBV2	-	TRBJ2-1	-	TGTGCCAGCAGTGCCGTGGAGGGCGGTAACAATGAGCAGTTCTTC	CASSAVEGGNNEQFF
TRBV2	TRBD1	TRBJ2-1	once	TGTGCCAGCTCCCTACAGGGGTACTCCTACAATGAGCAGTTCTTC	CASSLQGYSYNEQFF
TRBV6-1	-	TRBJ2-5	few	TGTGCCAGCAGTGATCTCTTTAGCATTACAGAGACCCAGTACTTC	CASSDLFSITETQYF
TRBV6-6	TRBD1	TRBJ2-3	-	TGTGCCAGCAGTACTCCGGGACAGACGCAGTATTTT	CASSTPGQTQYF
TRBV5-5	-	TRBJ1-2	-	TGTGCCAGCAGCCGCACCGCCGGACAGAGTTCAGCTAACTATGGCTACACCTTC	CASSRTAGQSSANYGYTF
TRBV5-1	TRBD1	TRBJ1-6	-	TGCGCCAGCAGCTTAGAACAGGGGGCGAGTTCACCCCTCCACTTT	CASSLEQGASSPLHF
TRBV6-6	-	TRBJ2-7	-	TGTGCCAGCACTTATCCGGGGAGCTCCTACGAGCAGTACTTC	CASTYPGSSYEQYF
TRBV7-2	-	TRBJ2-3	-	TGTGCCAGCAGCTTAGACCTAACCCCAGGCATTACGCAGTATTTT	CASSLDLTPGITQYF
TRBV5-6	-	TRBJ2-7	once	TGTGCCAGCAGCCCGGAAGGGAGTTCCTACGAGCAGTACTTC	CASSPEGSSYEQYF
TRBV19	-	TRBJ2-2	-	TGTGCCAGTAGTATAGGCAGGGCCTTGGACACCGGGGAGCTGTTTTTT	CASSIGRALDTGELFF
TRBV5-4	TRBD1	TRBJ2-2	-	TGTGCCAGCAGCCCCGGGACAGCGATAACCGGGGAGCTGTTTTTT	CASSPGTAITGELFF
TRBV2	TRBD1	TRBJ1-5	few	TGTGCCAGCAGTGAGACCCTACAGGGGGAATTGGTTAGCAATCAGCCCCAGCATTTT	CASSETLQGELVSNQPQHF
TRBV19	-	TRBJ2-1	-	TGTGCCAGTAGTGAGACAGGAAAAACGTACAATGAGCAGTTCTTC	CASSETGKTYNEQFF